This T cell receptor beta chain was found in a study of early T cells in non-severe SARS-CoV-2 infection. Turning to this clonotype: This may come from a read error, since a much larger clone is one base off.

The CDR3 covers 16 residues. Germline V lookup: CDR1 SGHVS, CDR2 FQNEAQ. Tagging with unique molecular identifiers was applied to individual cDNA molecules. One entry per CDR3 protein results from TCRdb running MiXCR on the 5' RACE reads. The sample shows about 41,000 distinct CDR3 sequences, under 13% of them seen only once. This sequence originates from an adult who was a healthcare worker with PCR-confirmed SARS-CoV-2 infection or an uninfected control (not recorded which). The chain is built from TRBV7-8 and TRBJ1-6; 7 bases map to TRBD1. Source material: whole blood. The CDR3 spells CASSQDRISCNSPLHF. The DNA for the CDR3 is TGTGCCAGCAGCCAGGACAGGATTTCCTGTAATTCACCCCTCCACTTT.